This T cell receptor beta chain was captured by sequencing in a study of T cells in Graves' hyperthyroidism and ophthalmopathy. Each person with ophthalmopathy scored at least 3 on the Clinical Activity Score, reached NOSPECS grade 4 or higher, and had been ill under 3 months. The germline CDR1 and CDR2 sequences are MNHEY and SVGEGT. Trimming removed 0 bases at V and 1 base at J, with 16 bases between. The CDR3 runs to 17 residues. There are many counts of this clonotype. Regions amplified from RNA transcripts were the TCR beta CDR3 regions. The TCR CDR3 was amplified in a first-round RT-PCR using the HTBI primer set. TCRdb passed the multiplex PCR reads through MiXCR, listing each CDR3 protein once. Of around 250,000 distinct CDR3 sequences detected, around 17% appear once; the ten largest clones hold around 30%.

The sequenced sample was blood. The sequence was collected from a woman under 30 with Graves' ophthalmopathy. This sequence joins TRBV6-2 or TRBV6-3 and TRBJ2-7, with TRBD1 as a possible D gene (5 bases). CDR3 nucleotide sequence: TGTGCCAGCAGTTACTCGATCGGTATAGGGGAATCCTACGAGCAGTACTTC. Translated: CASSYSIGIGESYEQYF.